This T cell receptor (beta chain) was recovered during a study of shared clonotypes between healthy human individuals. Whole-study context: Used for every donor were three CD4 naive, three CD4 memory, two CD8 naive and one CD8 memory plate.

The V gene's germline CDR1 is LGHNA and CDR2 YSLEER. With 4 bases removed from V and 2 bases from J, the gap between germline ends came to 18 bases. The length of the CDR3 is 16 residues. Clones were sequenced by immunoSEQ multiplex PCR, and TCRdb holds only the in-frame ones, with some missing. The table lists millions of clones, just under 95% of them singletons, with 0.85% to 1.2% in the top ten. The naive CD8 subset, CD45RO-negative cells positively selected for CCR7, excluded terminally differentiated effector memory CD45RA+ cells. The study drew its donors from healthy HIV-negative adults without recent acute infections or vaccinations. A word on this clone: Its antigen is currently unknown.

Study-level findings and limits: The study generally estimated greater richness for naive than memory subsets. Among a handful of donors, roughly 5% of naive CD4 clonotypes were found in common.

The sample consisted of naive CD8+ T cells sorted from blood. This TCR was sampled from a man in his late teens or twenties in good health. This sequence joins TRBV4-3 and TRBJ2-7; D possibly corresponds to TRBD1 (5 bases). CDR3 in amino acids: CASSPNGHPSTYEQYF. CDR3 nucleotides: TGCGCCAGCAGCCCCAATGGACATCCCAGTACCTACGAGCAGTACTTC.